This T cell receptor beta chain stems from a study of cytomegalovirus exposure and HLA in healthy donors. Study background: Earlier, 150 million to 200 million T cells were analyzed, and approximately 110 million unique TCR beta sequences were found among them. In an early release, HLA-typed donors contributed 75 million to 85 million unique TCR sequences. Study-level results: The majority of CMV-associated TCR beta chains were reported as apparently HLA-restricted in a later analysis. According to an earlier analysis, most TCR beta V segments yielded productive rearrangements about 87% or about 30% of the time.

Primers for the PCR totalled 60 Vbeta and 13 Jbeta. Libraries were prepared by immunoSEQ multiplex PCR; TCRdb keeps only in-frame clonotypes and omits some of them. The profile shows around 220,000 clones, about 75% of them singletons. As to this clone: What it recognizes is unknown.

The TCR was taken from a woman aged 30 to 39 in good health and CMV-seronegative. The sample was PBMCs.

The CDR3 bases are TGCGCCAGCAGCTTGAGCGGGAACTCCTACGAGCAGTACTTC. Translation gives CASSLSGNSYEQYF. This chain uses TRBV5-1 with TRBJ2-5; 7 nucleotides match TRBD2. The tail of the sequence fits TRBJ2-7 better, so the J call may be wrong. Germline-derived CDR1 and CDR2 are SGHRS and YFSETQ. The CDR3 is 14 amino acids.